These 18 T cell receptor beta chains came from one sample sequenced in a study of beta chain features in type 1 diabetes listed by TCRdb under 2018. The library was prepared using the immunoSEQ multiplex PCR assay. All of the isolated RNA was reverse transcribed with the High Capacity cDNA Reverse Transcription Kit, so expressed TCRB transcripts were sequenced. In TCRdb, the immuneACCESS table is reduced to in-frame sequences with V and J assigned. These tables do not hold every clone; where another copy was compared, an unresolved V gene accounts for under half, and the others remain unexplained. Within this sample are around 250,000 clones, with approximately 70% of them counted one time only. Jointly, the top ten make up approximately 0.05% of the sample. The source material was naive CD4+ T cells from blood. The meaning of the sample's cell subset or site label: true naive CD4+ T cells. Receptors were obtained from a man between 25 and 39 years old in good health.

This chain connects TRBV29-1 to TRBJ1-5; 12 bases fit TRBD1. J lost 4 bases, V lost 6 bases, and 10 bases had no gene match. CDR3 size: 16 residues. CDR1 is SQVTM and CDR2 is ANQGSEA in the germline V gene. The CDR3 spells CSVLIRDRGRNQPQHF. CDR3 DNA sequence: TGCAGCGTCCTCATACGGGACAGGGGGCGTAATCAGCCCCAGCATTTT.

This sequence joins TRBV5-4 and TRBJ2-3, with TRBD2 matching 12 bases. This CDR3 contains 16 residues. V was pared by 4 bases and J by 2 bases, with 5 bases of the junction left unmatched. Germline V lookup: CDR1 SGHNT, CDR2 YYREEE (reference sequence). The chain's CDR3 is CASSPLAGGITDTQYF. In DNA form, the CDR3 reads TGTGCCAGCAGCCCACTAGCGGGGGGAATCACAGATACGCAGTATTTT.

V is TRBV2 and J is TRBJ2-2; 7 bases match TRBD1. The CDR3 covers 15 residues. Unmatched junction bases numbered 7, after V lost 6 bases and J lost 3 bases. Germline-derived CDR1 and CDR2 are SNHLY and FYNNEI. CDR3 DNA: TGTGCCAGCAGCTCCCGGGACAGCTACACCGGGGAGCTGTTTTTT. This gives the protein CASSSRDSYTGELFF.

The gene calls are TRBV6-5 and TRBJ1-3; 7 bases map to TRBD1. CDR1 and CDR2 from the germline V gene are MNHEY and SVGAGI. The V and J ends lost 7 bases and 4 bases, in that order; junction bases with no gene match: 7. This CDR3 has 14 amino acids. The CDR3 loop reads CASTPTGTGNTIYF. Here the CDR3 DNA reads TGTGCCAGCACTCCGACAGGGACAGGAAACACCATATATTTT.

The chain has TRBV5-1 and TRBJ2-1; 10 bases agree with TRBD2. V lost 0 bases to trimming and J lost 6 bases; unmatched junction nucleotides: 9. The CDR3 has 17 amino acids. Germline V gene sequence: CDR1 SGHRS, CDR2 YFSETQ. As DNA, the CDR3 is TGCGCCAGCAGCTTGGCCCCGGTAGTAGCGGGAGGCAATGAGCAGTTCTTC. It codes for CASSLAPVVAGGNEQFF.

V is TRBV2 and J is TRBJ1-2, with unresolved D. The CDR3 contains 13 residues. V was shortened by 6 bases and J by 0 bases, with 8 bases between the two germline ends. Germline lookup yields CDR1 SNHLY and CDR2 FYNNEI. In DNA form, the CDR3 reads TGTGCCAGCAGGGGCGGGGCTAACTATGGCTACACCTTC. Protein sequence: CASRGGANYGYTF. The full variable domain, with the rest looked up from reference TRBV2 and TRBJ1-2, is EPEVTQTPSHQVTQMGQEVILRCVPISNHLYFYWYRQILGQKVEFLVSFYNNEISEKSEIFDDQFSVERPDGSNFTLKIRSTKLEDSAMYFCASRGGANYGYTFGSGTRLTVV.

The genes are TRBV15 and TRBJ2-7, with 7 bases lining up with TRBD1. Germline V CDR1 and CDR2: LNHNV, YYDKDF (reference sequence). V dropped 3 bases and J dropped 2; count of bases not matched to a gene: 7. The CDR3 length is 15 residues. CDR3 DNA sequence: TGTGCCACCAGCAGGTTCGGACAGGCTGCCTACGAGCAGTACTTC. It specifies CATSRFGQAAYEQYF.

The rearrangement links TRBV30 to TRBJ2-3; 9 nucleotides align to TRBD2. CDR3 size: 14 residues. J lost 4 bases, V lost 4 bases, and 6 bases had no gene match. Looked up from germline, CDR1 is GTSNPN and CDR2 is SVGIG (reference sequence). Here the CDR3 reads CAWNGGGVADTQYF. The CDR3 DNA follows: TGTGCCTGGAATGGCGGGGGGGTGGCAGATACGCAGTATTTT.

This clone was recorded once. The V gene is TRBV11-2, the J gene TRBJ2-1; unclear D gene. Germline assignment: CDR1 SGHAT and CDR2 FQNNGV. The CDR3 has 13 amino acids. V was shortened by 0 bases and J by 10 bases, with 10 bases between the two germline ends. The CDR3 here is CASSLDLAGEQFF. The CDR3 nucleotides read TGTGCCAGCAGCTTAGATCTGGCAGGCGAGCAGTTCTTC.

CDR3 loop: CASSFQPGETHYGYTF. As DNA, the CDR3 is TGTGCCAGCAGCTTTCAGCCTGGAGAGACACACTATGGCTACACCTTC. The chain joins TRBV7-2 to TRBJ1-2; no reliable D call. CDR3 length equals 16 residues. Between the trimmed V and J ends, which lost 3 bases and 3 bases, there was a span of 17 bases. Germline V gene sequence: CDR1 SGHTA, CDR2 FQGNSA.

This chain connects TRBV5-1 to TRBJ2-1; D is possibly TRBD1 (6 bases). Trimming removed 4 bases at V and 7 bases at J, with 15 bases between. CDR3 length equals 14 residues. The V gene's germline CDR1 is SGHRS and CDR2 YFSETQ. This CDR3 is CASSGDTGSNEQFF. DNA for the CDR3: TGCGCCAGCAGCGGGGATACAGGGTCGAATGAGCAGTTCTTC. Full variable domain (remainder filled in from reference TRBV5-1 and TRBJ2-1): KAGVTQTPRYLIKTRGQQVTLSCSPISGHRSVSWYQQTPGQGLQFLFEYFSETQRNKGNFPGRFSGRQFSNSRSEMNVSTLELGDSALYLCASSGDTGSNEQFFGPGTRLTVL.

This clone was detected only a few times. V is TRBV30 and J is TRBJ2-5, with D possibly matching TRBD2 (5 bases). CDR3 length equals 12 residues. Trimming shortened V by 3 bases and J by 5 bases, and 10 bases separated the two germline ends. The germline V gene encodes CDR1 GTSNPN and CDR2 SVGIG (reference sequence). The CDR3 DNA reads TGTGCCTGGAGCGGGCCGGGGGAGACCCAGTACTTC. This sequence encodes CAWSGPGETQYF.

This chain uses TRBV30 with TRBJ1-2; the D is unclear. Germline CDR1 is GTSNPN and CDR2 is SVGIG (reference sequence). Trimming stripped 1 base from V and 2 bases from J, with 14 bases between. The length of the CDR3 is 15 residues. CDR3 in amino acids: CAWSASSTPNYGYTF. The CDR3 DNA follows: TGTGCCTGGAGTGCGAGTTCGACCCCGAACTATGGCTACACCTTC.

The V gene is TRBV11-2, the J gene TRBJ2-3, with D perhaps TRBD1 (6 bases). Germline lookup yields CDR1 SGHAT and CDR2 FQNNGV. The length of the CDR3 is 14 residues. Trimming left V 1 base short and J 10 bases short, with 15 bases between. CDR3 nucleotides: TGTGCCAGCAGCTTAGGGTTGGGGGCGCTGCCGCAGTATTTT. Protein product: CASSLGLGALPQYF.

This chain joins TRBV7-9 and TRBJ2-2; D not certain. This CDR3 spans 12 amino acids. The V end lost 2 bases, the J end lost 6 bases, and 4 bases lay between the germline ends. CDR1 is SEHNR, CDR2 FQNEAQ, per germline (reference sequence). The CDR3 spells CASSLSSGELFF. Here the CDR3 DNA reads TGTGCCAGCAGCTTATCGTCCGGGGAGCTGTTTTTT.

J is TRBJ2-2 and V is TRBV7-2; no clear D gene. Trimming removed 5 bases at V and 1 base at J, with 14 bases between. This CDR3 is built from 16 residues. From germline, CDR1 is SGHTA and CDR2 FQGNSA. CDR3 region: CASSVTVAQNTGELFF. CDR3 bases: TGTGCCAGCAGCGTTACGGTGGCGCAGAACACCGGGGAGCTGTTTTTT.

The chain joins TRBV2 to TRBJ2-1, with 9 bases aligning to TRBD1. There are 13 residues in the CDR3. CDR1 and CDR2 (germline): SNHLY, FYNNEI. The V gene end was trimmed by 6 bases and the J gene end by 6 bases; junction bases not matched to a gene: 3. This CDR3 reads CASRRTGVNEQFF. As DNA, the CDR3 is TGTGCCAGCAGAAGGACAGGGGTCAATGAGCAGTTCTTC.

V usage is TRBV7-9 and J usage is TRBJ2-1; a possible D gene is TRBD2 (5 bases). The ends were cut back, 1 base at V and 15 bases at J, with 13 bases in the middle. The CDR3 length is 12 residues. The germline gives CDR1 SEHNR, CDR2 FQNEAQ (reference sequence). The CDR3 DNA sequence: TGTGCCAGCAGCTTAGTAGGACTCGAGTTGTTCTTC. It is translated as CASSLVGLELFF.